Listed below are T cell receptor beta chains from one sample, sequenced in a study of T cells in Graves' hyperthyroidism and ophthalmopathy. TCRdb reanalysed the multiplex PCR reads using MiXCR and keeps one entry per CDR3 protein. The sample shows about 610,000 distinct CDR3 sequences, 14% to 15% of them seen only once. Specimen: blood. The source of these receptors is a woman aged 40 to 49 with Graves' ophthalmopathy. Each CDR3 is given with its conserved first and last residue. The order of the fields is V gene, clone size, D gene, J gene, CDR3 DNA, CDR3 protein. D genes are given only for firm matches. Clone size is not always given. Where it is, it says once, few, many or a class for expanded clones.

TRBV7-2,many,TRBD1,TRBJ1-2,TGTGCCAGCAGCCCGGGACAGGGGAGGGTCTATGGCTACACCTTC,CASSPGQGRVYGYTF
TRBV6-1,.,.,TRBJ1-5,TGTGCCAGCAGGACAGCTTTAGATCAGCCCCAGCATTTT,CASRTALDQPQHF
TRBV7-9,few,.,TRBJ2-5,TGTGCCAGCAGCCCCTGGGACGGCATTACCCAGTACTTC,CASSPWDGITQYF
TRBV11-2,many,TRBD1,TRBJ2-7,TGTGCCATCCCGGGACAGGGGGCCTACGAGCAGTACTTC,CAIPGQGAYEQYF
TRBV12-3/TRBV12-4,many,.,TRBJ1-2,TGTGCCAGCAGCCAGGTGGGGGGCTATGGCTACACCTTC,CASSQVGGYGYTF
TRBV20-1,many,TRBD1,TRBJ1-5,TGCAGTGCTGACAGGGGCGGGCAGCCCCAGCATTTT,CSADRGGQPQHF
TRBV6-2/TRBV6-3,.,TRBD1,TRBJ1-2,TGTGCCAGCAGTGCGACAGGGGGCCTCTATGGCTACACCTTC,CASSATGGLYGYTF
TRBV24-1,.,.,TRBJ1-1,TGTGCCACCAGGCAACGGGACTCCCTAGAGGAAGCTTTCTTT,CATRQRDSLEEAFF
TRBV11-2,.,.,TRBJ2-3,TGTGCCAGCAGCTTAGTTCTAAACACAGATACGCAGTATTTT,CASSLVLNTDTQYF
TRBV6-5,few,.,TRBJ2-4,TGTGCCAGCAGTCACTCGCCCCCCGATGGGGCCAAAAACATTCAGTACTTC,CASSHSPPDGAKNIQYF
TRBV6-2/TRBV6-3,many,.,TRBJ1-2,TGTGCCAGCAGTTATGCCGTTAACTATGGCTACACCTTC,CASSYAVNYGYTF
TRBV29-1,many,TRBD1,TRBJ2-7,TGCAGCGTGGCCGCGACAGGGTCCGAGCAGTACTTC,CSVAATGSEQYF
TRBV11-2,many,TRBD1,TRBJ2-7,TGTGCCAGCAGCCGACAGGGGTGGAACGAGCAGTACTTC,CASSRQGWNEQYF
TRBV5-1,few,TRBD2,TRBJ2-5,TGCGCCAGCAGCTTGGCCGGGGGGACTGGTGAGACCCAGTACTTC,CASSLAGGTGETQYF
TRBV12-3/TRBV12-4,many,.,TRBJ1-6,TGTGCCAGCAGTCCAGGATGGGCAGGGAGTGGATCACCCCTCCACTTT,CASSPGWAGSGSPLHF
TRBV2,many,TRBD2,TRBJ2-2,TGTGCCAGCACGCGCGGGAGAGGGAACACCGGGGAGCTGTTTTTT,CASTRGRGNTGELFF
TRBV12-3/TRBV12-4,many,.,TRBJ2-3,TGTGCCAGCAGAACAGGGACGGGGGCAGATACGCAGTATTTT,CASRTGTGADTQYF
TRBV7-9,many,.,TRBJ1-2,TGTGCCAGCAGCCACCCGGGGTCGACTAACTATGGCTACACCTTC,CASSHPGSTNYGYTF
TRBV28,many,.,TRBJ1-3,TGTGCCAGCAGTTCCGACACGGTGTCTGGAAACACCATATATTTT,CASSSDTVSGNTIYF
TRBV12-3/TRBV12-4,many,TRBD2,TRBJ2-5,TGTGCCAGCAGGGACGTAGCGGGACCACAAGAGACCCAGTACTTC,CASRDVAGPQETQYF
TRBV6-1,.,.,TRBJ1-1,TGTGCCAGCAGGGGCGGTTTGGATAAGAACACTGAAGCTTTCTTT,CASRGGLDKNTEAFF
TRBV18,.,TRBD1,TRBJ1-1,TGTGCCAGCTCACCACAGAGACAGGGGACGAACACTGAAGCTTTCTTT,CASSPQRQGTNTEAFF
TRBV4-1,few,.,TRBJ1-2,TGCGCCAGCAGCCAAGCCGAGTCAGGACTCTATGGCTACACCTTC,CASSQAESGLYGYTF
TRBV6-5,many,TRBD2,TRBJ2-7,TGTGCCAGCAGTTACGCTAGCGGGAGATACTACGAGCAGTACTTC,CASSYASGRYYEQYF
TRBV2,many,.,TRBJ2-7,TGTGCCAGCAACATGGGGCGGGGCCGCTACGAGCAGTACTTC,CASNMGRGRYEQYF
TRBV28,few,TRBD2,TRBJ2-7,TGTGCCAGCAGTTTATCGGCTAGCGGGAGCATCGACGAGCAGTACTTC,CASSLSASGSIDEQYF
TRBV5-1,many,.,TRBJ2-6,TGCGCCAGCAGCATTGGGACCTCTGGGGCCAACGTCCTGACTTTC,CASSIGTSGANVLTF
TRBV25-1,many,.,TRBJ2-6,TGTGCCAGCAGTGACCTGGGATTTAGCTCTGGGGCCAACGTCCTGACTTTC,CASSDLGFSSGANVLTF
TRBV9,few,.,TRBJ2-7,TGTGCCAGCAGCGTAGACCCCGACTTAGGGGAGCAGTACTTC,CASSVDPDLGEQYF
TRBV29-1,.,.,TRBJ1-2,TGCAGCGTAGGAACGACCCAAGGGGTTACCTATGGCTACACCTTC,CSVGTTQGVTYGYTF
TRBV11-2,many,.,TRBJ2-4,TGTGCCAGCAGCTTATTGAAGGGGACCAAAAACATTCAGTACTTC,CASSLLKGTKNIQYF
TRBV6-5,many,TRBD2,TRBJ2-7,TGTGCCAGCAGCATCCAAGACCCGGGGGGACTAGCGTTCCCCGAGCAGTACTTC,CASSIQDPGGLAFPEQYF
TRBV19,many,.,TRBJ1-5,TGTGCCAGTAGTATCCCAGGGAATCAGCCCCAGCATTTT,CASSIPGNQPQHF
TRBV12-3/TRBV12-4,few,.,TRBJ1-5,TGTGCCAGCAGCACCGGGAGGTCCTTACTAGAGCCCCAGCATTTT,CASSTGRSLLEPQHF
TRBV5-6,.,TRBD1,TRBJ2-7,TGTGCCAGCAGCTGGACCGGGACAGGGCTCTACGAGCAGTACTTC,CASSWTGTGLYEQYF
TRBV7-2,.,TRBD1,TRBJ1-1,TGTGCCAGCACCAAGGGGACAGTGAACACTGAAGCTTTCTTT,CASTKGTVNTEAFF
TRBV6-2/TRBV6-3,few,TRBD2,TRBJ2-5,TGTGCCAGCAGCTTCGGGACTAGCGGGAATTCGGAGACCCAGTACTTC,CASSFGTSGNSETQYF
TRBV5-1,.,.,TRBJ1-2,TGCGCCAGCAGCTTGCGGGCGGTCGACTATGGCTACACCTTC,CASSLRAVDYGYTF
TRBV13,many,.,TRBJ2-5,TGTGCCAGCAGCTTAGAGGAACAAGAGACCCAGTACTTC,CASSLEEQETQYF
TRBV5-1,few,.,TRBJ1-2,TGCGCCAGCAGCCCGAGATGGGCGAACTATGGCTACACCTTC,CASSPRWANYGYTF
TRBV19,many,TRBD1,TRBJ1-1,TGTGCCAGTAGTCCCGTGACAGGGCTCCAAGCTTTCTTT,CASSPVTGLQAFF
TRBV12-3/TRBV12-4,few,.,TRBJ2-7,TGTGCCAGCAGTGGGGGACCGGCGGGGAGCGAGCAGTACTTC,CASSGGPAGSEQYF
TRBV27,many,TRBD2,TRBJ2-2,TGTGCCAGCAGCCACCTATTAGCGGGAGAGGGTACCGGGGAGCTGTTTTTT,CASSHLLAGEGTGELFF
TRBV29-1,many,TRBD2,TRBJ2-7,TGCAGCGTTGAAGGGGGGGGAGACGAGCAGTACTTC,CSVEGGGDEQYF
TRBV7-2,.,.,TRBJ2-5,TGTGCCAGCAGCTCCTCGAGTGTTGCAGAGACCCAGTACTTC,CASSSSSVAETQYF